Following are 19 T cell receptor beta chains from one sample sequenced in a study of T cell repertoires in cytomegalovirus infection. Antigen specificity for these receptors is unknown. TCRdb independently ran MiXCR on the reads; one entry per CDR3 protein. The table has around 570,000 distinct CDR3 sequences, around 40% seen once. Sample: cultured PBMCs, taken from culture after CMV antigen stimulation. These receptors were taken from a human donor in good health (CMV status not recorded). Some clones in this sample may be carry-over from other donors' samples.

V is TRBV6-1 and J is TRBJ2-5; the match to TRBD2 covers 7 bases. The CDR3 has 14 amino acids. Trimming cost V 7 bases and J 9 bases; bases outside gene matches: 14. Germline loops: CDR1 MNHNS, CDR2 SASEGT. In DNA form, the CDR3 reads TGTGCCAGCATCCGGGACTGGGGGGGGTCTGCCCAGTACTTC. It is translated as CASIRDWGGSAQYF.

This clonotype was counted between two and nine times. The V gene is TRBV6-5, the J gene TRBJ2-7, with D hard to call. CDR1 and CDR2 from the germline V gene are MNHEY and SVGAGI. V was shortened by 4 bases and J by 7 bases, with 17 bases between the two germline ends. This CDR3 spans 14 amino acids. This CDR3 is CASSSAGSMREQYF. The CDR3 DNA reads TGTGCCAGCAGTTCCGCCGGGTCGATGAGGGAGCAGTACTTC.

This clonotype has only a few counts. The chain has TRBV20-1 and TRBJ2-3; no clear D gene. Germline CDR1 and CDR2: DFQATT and SNEGSKA (reference sequence). V lost 0 bases and J lost 4, with 11 bases in between. The CDR3 consists of 14 residues. The CDR3 DNA follows: TGCAGTGCTAGAGATCACAAGGTGCCAGATACGCAGTATTTT. Protein product: CSARDHKVPDTQYF.

The chain joins TRBV7-9 to TRBJ1-5; 9 nucleotides match TRBD1. CDR3 size: 14 residues. V dropped 6 bases and J dropped 10; count of bases not matched to a gene: 10. The V gene's germline CDR1 is SEHNR and CDR2 FQNEAQ (reference sequence). CDR3 protein: CASSPRDRDVPQHF. In DNA, the CDR3 is TGTGCCAGCAGTCCACGGGACAGGGACGTCCCCCAGCATTTT.

The CDR3 sequence: CASSSRSPNSGNTIYF. In nucleotides, the CDR3 is TGTGCCAGCAGCTCCCGGAGCCCCAACTCTGGAAACACCATATATTTT. V usage is TRBV6-6 and J usage is TRBJ1-3; the D is unclear. V was shortened by 6 bases and J by 0 bases, with 15 bases between the two germline ends. The CDR3 extends over 16 amino acids. Germline assignment: CDR1 MNHNY and CDR2 SVGAGI (reference sequence).

The V and J genes are TRBV10-1 and TRBJ2-1; maybe TRBD2 (5 bases). Trimming pared 8 bases from V and 7 bases from J, leaving 15 bases between. Germline CDR1 WNHNN, CDR2 SYGVQD (reference sequence). The CDR3 contains 13 residues. This CDR3 is CASSGSAYNEQFF. In nucleotides, the CDR3 is TGCGCCAGCTCGGGGTCGGCATATAATGAGCAGTTCTTC.

The V call is TRBV7-2, the J call TRBJ2-5; the D gene is possibly TRBD2 (6 bases). This CDR3 region has 16 residues. The V and J ends lost 1 base and 4 bases respectively, with 16 bases between them. The germline CDR1 and CDR2 sequences are SGHTA and FQGNSA. The CDR3 loop is CASSLVVAAVPETQYF. The CDR3 bases are TGTGCCAGCAGCTTAGTTGTAGCGGCGGTTCCAGAGACCCAGTACTTC.

This clonotype was detected only a few times. The chain employs TRBV27 and TRBJ2-2; D is perhaps TRBD1 (6 bases). The CDR3 is 16 residues long. Germline V gives CDR1 MNHEY, CDR2 SMNVEV (reference sequence). Deletions cut 2 bases from V and 4 bases from J, with 14 bases between. CDR3: CASSLISGQSTGELFF. As DNA, the CDR3 is TGTGCCAGCAGTTTAATATCGGGACAAAGCACCGGGGAGCTGTTTTTT.

This clonotype was counted a single time. This chain links TRBV5-1 with TRBJ2-1, with D possibly being TRBD1 (6 bases). The germline CDR1 and CDR2 sequences are SGHRS and YFSETQ. The V end was cut by 2 bases, the J end by 5 bases, with 14 bases between. The CDR3 has 15 amino acids. The CDR3 sequence is CASSLQGPGNNEQFF. Written as DNA, the CDR3 is TGCGCCAGCAGCTTACAGGGCCCGGGGAACAATGAGCAGTTCTTC.

This clonotype was observed many times. The chain carries TRBV7-8 and TRBJ1-5, with D possibly matching TRBD1 (5 bases). The germline V gene has CDR1 SGHVS and CDR2 FQNEAQ. V gave up 5 bases and J gave up 0 bases, with 14 bases separating them. The CDR3 sequence is 16 residues long. The DNA for the CDR3 is TGTGCCAGCAGCCCGCAACCGGGACTTAGCAATCAGCCCCAGCATTTT. It yields the protein CASSPQPGLSNQPQHF.

The chain is built from TRBV5-6 and TRBJ2-3, with 12 bases fitting TRBD2. The CDR3 spans 17 residues. Germline-derived CDR1 and CDR2 are SGHDT and YYEEEE. Trimming took 0 bases from V and 4 from J; bases not matched to a gene: 6. The DNA for the CDR3 is TGTGCCAGCAGCTTGGCCTTACTAGCGGGAGGAGCAGATACGCAGTATTTT. Its translation is CASSLALLAGGADTQYF.

This chain links TRBV7-4 with TRBJ2-1, with 9 bases matching TRBD1. Trimming at V came to 5 bases and at J to 5 bases, leaving 7 bases not matched to a gene. Germline V gene sequence: CDR1 SGHVT, CDR2 SQSDAQ. This CDR3 contains 15 residues. As DNA, the CDR3 is TGTGCCAGCAGCGTACTGCGACAGGGGGACAATGAGCAGTTCTTC. It specifies CASSVLRQGDNEQFF.

This clonotype showed up just a few times. The chain couples TRBV6-5 to TRBJ1-5; unclear D gene. Germline-derived CDR1 and CDR2 are MNHEY and SVGAGI. V was clipped by 0 bases and J by 7 bases, with 13 bases between them. The CDR3 sequence is 15 residues long. Written as DNA, the CDR3 is TGTGCCAGCAGTTACTCGTCGTTCGGACGGCAGCCCCAGCATTTT. This codes for CASSYSSFGRQPQHF.

V gene TRBV6-2 or TRBV6-3 combines with J gene TRBJ2-7; no clear D gene. V lost 6 bases and J lost 3, with 12 bases in between. The CDR3 loop spans 13 amino acids. Germline-derived CDR1 and CDR2 are MNHEY and SVGEGT. CDR3 sequence (DNA): TGTGCCAGCAGAACGCACTCAGACTACGAGCAGTACTTC. Amino acids: CASRTHSDYEQYF.

This chain links TRBV24-1 with TRBJ1-5, with D maybe TRBD1 (5 bases). The CDR3 runs to 13 residues. V was cut by 9 bases and J by 4 bases, with 12 bases left in between. Germline CDR1 is KGHDR and CDR2 is SFDVKD. The CDR3 is CATQRDSNQPQHF. Here the CDR3 DNA reads TGTGCCACCCAACGCGACAGTAATCAGCCCCAGCATTTT.

This clonotype was counted at least ten times. This rearrangement joins TRBV6-1 to TRBJ2-7; tentatively, D is TRBD2 (6 bases). The CDR3 extends over 13 amino acids. The germline V and J ends were trimmed by 4 bases and 0 bases, with 7 bases remaining between them. Germline V gives CDR1 MNHNS, CDR2 SASEGT. CDR3 sequence: CASSAGSSYEQYF. The CDR3 DNA follows: TGTGCCAGCAGTGCCGGGAGCTCCTACGAGCAGTACTTC.

The CDR3: CASSYSEHTDTQYF. The CDR3 region has the DNA TGTGCCAGCAGTTACTCGGAGCACACAGATACGCAGTATTTT. The chain is built from TRBV6-6 and TRBJ2-3; D not certain. V was shortened by 0 bases and J by 2 bases, with 6 bases between the two germline ends. The CDR3 extends over 14 amino acids. CDR1 and CDR2 (germline): MNHNY, SVGAGI (reference sequence).

The rearrangement joins TRBV18 to TRBJ2-6; D call uncertain. This CDR3 is 14 amino acids long. V was cut by 5 bases and J by 2 bases, with 7 bases left in between. Germline CDR1 reads KGHSH; CDR2 reads LQKENI. CDR3 DNA sequence: TGTGCCAGCTCATCCACAACTGGGGCCAACGTCCTGACTTTC. It codes for CASSSTTGANVLTF.

Only a few counts were recorded for this clonotype. The chain employs TRBV7-2 and TRBJ2-7; 10 bases are a match to TRBD2. Germline values: CDR1 SGHTA, CDR2 FQGNSA. The CDR3 is 15 residues long. The V and J ends lost 4 bases and 4 bases, in that order; junction bases with no gene match: 7. The CDR3 nucleotides are TGTGCCAGCAGCTCCCCCCTAGCGGGAGCTTACGAGCAGTACTTC. Its protein is CASSSPLAGAYEQYF. Using reference TRBV7-2 and TRBJ2-7 for the parts outside the CDR3, the full variable domain is GAGVSQSPSNKVTEKGKDVELRCDPISGHTALYWYRQSLGQGLEFLIYFQGNSAPDKSGLPSDRFSAERTGGSVSTLTIQRTQQEDSAVYLCASSSPLAGAYEQYFGPGTRLTVT.